This T cell receptor beta chain was sequenced in a study of memory CD4+ T cells and cytomegalovirus serostatus (dated by TCRdb to the late 2010s). Background for the entire study: The cohort included approximately 35 healthy adults from Belgium, of whom 9 were CMV seropositive and approximately 24 were CMV seronegative. To replicate a published TCR-based CMV serostatus classifier, the study sequenced CD4+ memory TCRbeta repertoires from a Belgian cohort whose cytomegalovirus serostatus was known.

Paper-wide results and their limitations: Of over 150 previously reported CMV-associated TCRbeta sequences, about 62 appeared in the CD4+ memory repertoires, each in one to five individuals. On the Belgian cohort, the classifier built on the original framework reached a median bootstrapped AUC of roughly 0.96, with a 95% CI of 0.76-1.00. Only CD4+CD45RO+ memory cells were sequenced, in contrast to the original study, in which naive and memory CD4+ and CD8+ populations were covered. CMV serostatus prediction reached a median bootstrapped AUC of about 0.96 with the original framework and about 0.91 with a US-trained random forest. Results were interpreted as suggesting that the CMV-associated TCR signature is largely present in the CD4+ memory repertoire.

Single viable CD3+CD4+CD8-CD45RO+ cells were sorted as memory CD4+ T cells on a FACSAria II. CMV serostatus was determined using a Roche Elecsys assay that detects serum IgG against CMV pp150, pp28, p38 and p52. After the samples were thawed, total CD4+ T cells were enriched through positive selection using CD4 magnetic microbeads. The samples came from a separate study whose specific focus was interrogating the CD4+ T cell memory repertoire. Peripheral blood mononuclear cells were isolated and cryopreserved according to standard operating procedures, and serum was kept at -80 degrees C. The staining relied on CD3-PerCP (BW264/56), CD4-APC (RPA-T4), CD45RO-PE (UCHT1) and CD8-Pacific Orange (3B5) antibodies, and Sytox blue was used to exclude non-viable cells. The Quick-DNA Microprep Kit was used to extract genomic DNA from the sorted cells. Amplification of TCRbeta DNA was done with the immunoSEQ hsTCRbeta kit, following the protocol from the manufacturer. TCRbeta libraries were sequenced on an Illumina MiSeq instrument. On the authors' methods: After out-of-frame sequences were removed, 2 million to 2.5 million distinct TCRbeta sequences remained, averaging about 67,000 per individual. Each individual was scored using the number of some 160 previously reported CMV-associated TCRbeta sequences that the individual carried and the total number of productive distinct TCRbeta sequences. A beta-binomial model was reimplemented in Python, and scikit-learn random forests with default parameters were trained on data from the US cohort. Classifier performance on the Belgian cohort was reported as the median AUC with percentile confidence intervals calculated over 10,000 bootstrap iterations. As stored in TCRdb, this immuneACCESS dataset retains in-frame rearrangements with V and J assigned. A fraction of the clones does not appear; measured against another copy, unresolved V genes explain less than half of the discrepancy, and the remainder lacks a known reason. The V and J calls and clone size were taken over from that table, and D and trimming were inferred from the DNA. This sample is represented by some 52,000 clones; about 86% of them were singletons. The ten largest clones capture approximately 1.9% of the sample.

This clone has just a few counts. The target of this receptor is not known. No base quality values were provided; no much bigger clone lies one nucleotide off. Other DNA sequences in this sample translate to the same CDR3. In the germline V gene, CDR1 corresponds to SGHDT and CDR2 to YYEEEE. The CDR3 goes from the cysteine to the phenylalanine over 12 residues. Of the read, only the CDR3 DNA is kept; its 36 bases are in frame from base 1. At the junction V is shortened by 1 base and J by 7 bases, with 5 bases in between. This clonotype was sampled from an adult in good health and CMV-seropositive. Specimen: memory CD4+ T cells from blood. The chain is made from TRBV5-6 and TRBJ1-4; a confident D gene designation cannot be given. The CDR3 is CASSLRREKLFF. At the DNA level, the sequence is TGTGCCAGCAGCTTGCGGCGTGAAAAACTGTTTTTT.